Below, 5 T cell receptor beta chains from the same sample are listed, as sequenced in a study of shared clonotypes between healthy human individuals (dated by TCRdb to the early 2020s). The method was the immunoSEQ multiplex PCR assay. TCRdb took over this immuneACCESS table, retaining in-frame rearrangements with V and J assigned. Such tables are incomplete; in checked studies, under half of the missing clones stem from an unresolved V gene, and the remainder is unexplained. In all, the sample holds under 1 million clones, and around 92% of those were seen once. About 25% of the sample is taken by the ten largest. CD8 naive samples were obtained by positive selection for CCR7 among CD45RO-negative cells, yielding a CD45RA+CCR7+ population from which TemRA cells were excluded. What was sequenced was naive CD8+ T cells sorted from blood. The cell subset or site label corresponds to: CD45RA+CCR7+. These receptors were collected from a man between 25 and 39 years old in good health.

Details on this clone: Other DNA sequences in the sample encode the same CDR3. The genes are TRBV27 and TRBJ2-7, with a tentative D call TRBD2 (5 bases). The V end lost 6 bases, the J end lost 5 bases, and 11 bases lay between the germline ends. The CDR3 length is 12 residues. The germline V gene has CDR1 MNHEY and CDR2 SMNVEV (reference sequence). The CDR3 bases are TGTGCCAGCAGCCAACTGGGAGACGAGCAGTACTTC. It encodes CASSQLGDEQYF.

V usage is TRBV27 and J usage is TRBJ2-5, with a weak D call TRBD1 (7 bases). CDR1 and CDR2 from the germline V gene are MNHEY and SMNVEV (reference sequence). The ends were cut back, 0 bases at V and 5 bases at J, with 13 bases in the middle. This CDR3 region has 15 residues. Here the CDR3 DNA reads TGTGCCAGCAGTTTATCTAGGGGGCGGGATGAGACCCAGTACTTC. Encoded protein: CASSLSRGRDETQYF.

The V gene is TRBV30, the J gene TRBJ2-7, with D tentatively TRBD1 or TRBD2 (6 bases each). Germline values: CDR1 GTSNPN, CDR2 SVGIG (reference sequence). The V gene lost 4 bases and the J gene lost 3 bases, with 16 bases spanning the gap. The CDR3 is 14 amino acids. The CDR3 DNA is TGTGCCTGGACGGGGGACAACCCCTACTACGAGCAGTACTTC. The encoded protein is CAWTGDNPYYEQYF. The whole variable domain, remainder taken from reference TRBV30 and TRBJ2-7, is SQTIHQWPATLVQPVGSPLSLECTVEGTSNPNLYWYRQAAGRGLQLLFYSVGIGQISSEVPQNLSASRPQDRQFILSSKKLLLSDSGFYLCAWTGDNPYYEQYFGPGTRLTVT.

V gene TRBV29-1 combines with J gene TRBJ2-5, with D uncertain. This CDR3 spans 16 amino acids. The V and J ends lost 1 base and 4 bases respectively, with 19 bases between them. The germline V gene encodes CDR1 SQVTM and CDR2 ANQGSEA. The CDR3 DNA sequence: TGCAGCGTTGAAGGGTCTTTCACGGGTCCGGGAGAGACCCAGTACTTC. It encodes CSVEGSFTGPGETQYF. Together with reference TRBV29-1 and TRBJ2-5, the CDR3 gives the full variable domain: SAVISQKPSRDICQRGTSLTIQCQVDSQVTMMFWYRQQPGQSLTLIATANQGSEATYESGFVIDKFPISRPNLTFSTLTVSNMSPEDSSIYLCSVEGSFTGPGETQYFGPGTRLLVL.

The chain carries TRBV27 and TRBJ2-1, with 8 bases identical to TRBD2. The germline gives CDR1 MNHEY, CDR2 SMNVEV (reference sequence). The V and J ends lost 5 bases and 9 bases, in that order; junction bases with no gene match: 18. The CDR3 spans 17 residues. CDR3 region: CASSALGTSGLWIEQFF. The CDR3 DNA sequence: TGTGCCAGCAGTGCCCTGGGAACTAGCGGTCTTTGGATTGAGCAGTTCTTC.